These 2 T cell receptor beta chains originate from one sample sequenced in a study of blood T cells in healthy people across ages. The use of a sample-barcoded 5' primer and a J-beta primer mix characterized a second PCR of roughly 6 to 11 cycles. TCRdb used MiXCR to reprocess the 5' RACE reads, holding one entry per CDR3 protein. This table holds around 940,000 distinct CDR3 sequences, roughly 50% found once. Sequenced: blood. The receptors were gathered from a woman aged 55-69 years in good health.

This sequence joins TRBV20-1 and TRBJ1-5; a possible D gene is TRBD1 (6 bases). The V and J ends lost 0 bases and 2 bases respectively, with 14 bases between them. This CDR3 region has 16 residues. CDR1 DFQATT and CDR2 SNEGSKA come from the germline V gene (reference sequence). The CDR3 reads CSARDPQGKGNQPQHF. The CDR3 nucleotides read TGCAGTGCTAGAGATCCACAGGGAAAGGGCAATCAGCCCCAGCATTTT.

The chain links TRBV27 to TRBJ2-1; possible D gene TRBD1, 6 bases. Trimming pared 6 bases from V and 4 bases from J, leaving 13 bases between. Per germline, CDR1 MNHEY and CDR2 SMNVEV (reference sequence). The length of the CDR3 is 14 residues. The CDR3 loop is CASRWGQTYNEQFF. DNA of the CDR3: TGTGCCAGCAGATGGGGACAAACTTACAATGAGCAGTTCTTC.